This TCR beta chain is from a study of beta chain features in type 1 diabetes. This clone showed up just a few times. The target antigen is unknown. The investigators reverse transcribed all of the isolated RNA, so they sequenced expressed TCRB transcripts. Profiled with immunoSEQ multiplex PCR; TCRdb holds only in-frame clones, not every one. Of 860,000 or so clones listed, roughly 17% are singletons. The CDR3 covers 15 residues. CDR1 KGHSH and CDR2 LQKENI come from the germline V gene. Trimming cost V 1 base and J 3 bases, with 12 bases left between them. Study findings and constraints: Patients showed naive, central memory and Treg TCRB repertoires that appeared more similar than those of healthy donors.

The chain has TRBV18 and TRBJ2-5; the D gene could be TRBD1 or TRBD2 (5 bases each). The source material was naive CD4+ T cells from blood. This clonotype originated in a young woman in good health. This CDR3 reads CASSPQGSGKETQYF. The CDR3 DNA sequence: TGTGCCAGCTCACCACAGGGGAGTGGAAAAGAGACCCAGTACTTC.